These 14 T cell receptor beta chains were all obtained from the same sample, sequenced in a study of blood T cell repertoires in COVID-19. This table comes from immunoSEQ multiplex PCR, and its TCRdb copy is limited to in-frame clones, with some not included. This table has 310,000 or so clones, around 83% appearing once. Material: peripheral blood. The receptor source for this set is a woman aged 45 to 65 with acute or convalescent COVID-19.

This clone occurred a few times. This sample also contains other DNA sequences that code for the same CDR3. V gene TRBV7-2 combines with J gene TRBJ2-1, with TRBD2 matching 7 bases. Germline V gene lookup returns CDR1 SGHTA and CDR2 FQGNSA. The CDR3 consists of 15 residues. V was clipped by 0 bases and J by 4 bases; unmatched bases: 3. For the CDR3, the DNA is TGTGCCAGCAGCTTAGCGGGGGGGGTGTACAATGAGCAGTTCTTC. Translating gives CASSLAGGVYNEQFF.

V and J are TRBV12-3 or TRBV12-4 and TRBJ1-1, with 9 bases fitting TRBD1. There are 13 residues in the CDR3. Unmatched junction bases numbered 5, after V lost 6 bases and J lost 6 bases. DNA for the CDR3: TGTGCCAGCAGCCCGGGACAGGGCGCTGAAGCTTTCTTT. It yields the protein CASSPGQGAEAFF.

The chain recombines TRBV2 with TRBJ1-1; no firm D call. The CDR3 totals 12 residues. The germline V and J ends were trimmed by 10 bases and 0 bases, with 9 bases remaining between them. Germline V gene lookup returns CDR1 SNHLY and CDR2 FYNNEI. The CDR3 nucleotides read TGTGCCACCAGCGTTATGAACACTGAAGCTTTCTTT. The encoded protein is CATSVMNTEAFF.

In nucleotides, the CDR3 is TGTGCCAGCAGCCCGGGGACAGTGGGTGGCTACACCTTC. It is translated as CASSPGTVGGYTF. V gene TRBV5-5 combines with J gene TRBJ1-2; 7 positions match TRBD1. CDR3 size: 13 residues. The trim removed 4 bases at V and 7 bases at J, leaving 7 bases unmatched. Germline assignment: CDR1 SGHKS and CDR2 YYEKEE (reference sequence).

CDR3 DNA sequence: TGCGCCAGCAGCCAAGCCCCTACTAGCGGGAGCCGGCTTGAGCAGTACTTC. This gives the protein CASSQAPTSGSRLEQYF. The chain recombines TRBV4-3 with TRBJ2-7, with 11 bases fitting TRBD2. The CDR3 spans 17 residues. The germline V gene has CDR1 LGHNA and CDR2 YSLEER. The V and J ends lost 1 base and 7 bases, in that order; junction bases with no gene match: 12.

This chain joins TRBV6-6 and TRBJ1-2; possibly TRBD1 for D (6 bases). The CDR3 has 16 amino acids. Germline CDR1 is MNHNY and CDR2 is SVGAGI (reference sequence). Deletions cut 7 bases from V and 1 base from J, with 19 bases between. The CDR3 bases are TGTGCCAGCAACCCCCCTCGGACAGCACGTAACTATGGCTACACCTTC. Amino acid sequence: CASNPPRTARNYGYTF.

The chain joins TRBV5-6 to TRBJ1-1; 8 positions agree with TRBD1. The V gene's germline CDR1 is SGHDT and CDR2 YYEEEE. Trimming took 3 bases from V and 0 from J; bases not matched to a gene: 4. This CDR3 comprises 15 residues. DNA for the CDR3: TGTGCCAGCAGCTGGGGGACAGGAATGAACACTGAAGCTTTCTTT. Translated, it gives CASSWGTGMNTEAFF.

This clone occurred once. This chain connects TRBV18 to TRBJ2-2; tentative D call: TRBD2 (6 bases). Trimming removed 3 bases at V and 1 base at J, with 18 bases between. The CDR3 covers 18 residues. CDR1 is KGHSH, CDR2 LQKENI, per germline. CDR3 residues: CASSPLPRGALNTGELFF. CDR3 nucleotide sequence: TGTGCCAGCTCACCCCTACCTCGCGGGGCCCTGAACACCGGGGAGCTGTTTTTT. The full variable domain, its missing parts supplied by reference TRBV18 and TRBJ2-2, is NAGVMQNPRHLVRRRGQEARLRCSPMKGHSHVYWYRQLPEEGLKFMVYLQKENIIDESGMPKERFSAEFPKEGPSILRIQQVVRGDSAAYFCASSPLPRGALNTGELFFGEGSRLTVL.

V gene TRBV7-2 combines with J gene TRBJ2-7, with 8 bases fitting TRBD1. This CDR3 contains 16 residues. CDR1 and CDR2 from the germline V gene are SGHTA and FQGNSA. Losses at the gene ends were 5 bases for V and 1 base for J; bases not matched to a gene: 10. The CDR3 sequence is CASSPGTGGHSYEQYV. Written as DNA, the CDR3 is TGTGCCAGCAGCCCGGGGACAGGAGGTCATTCCTACGAGCAGTACGTC.

V gene TRBV11-3 combines with J gene TRBJ2-1; 8 nucleotides line up with TRBD1. Germline V CDR1 and CDR2: SGHNT, YENEEA. This CDR3 is built from 14 residues. The V gene end was trimmed by 1 base and the J gene end by 6 bases; junction bases not matched to a gene: 2. In nucleotides, the CDR3 is TGTGCCAGCAGCTTAGGGACAGGGTTCAATGAGCAGTTCTTC. Its protein is CASSLGTGFNEQFF.

The rearrangement uses TRBV18 and TRBJ2-5; D gene unclear. The germline V gene encodes CDR1 KGHSH and CDR2 LQKENI. CDR3 length equals 14 residues. V lost 0 bases and J lost 1, with 6 bases in between. The CDR3, as DNA: TGTGCCAGCTCACCACCGTCGGGCCAAGAGACCCAGTACTTC. Its translation: CASSPPSGQETQYF. The complete variable domain, with remaining parts taken from reference TRBV18 and TRBJ2-5, reads NAGVMQNPRHLVRRRGQEARLRCSPMKGHSHVYWYRQLPEEGLKFMVYLQKENIIDESGMPKERFSAEFPKEGPSILRIQQVVRGDSAAYFCASSPPSGQETQYFGPGTRLLVL.

V gene TRBV30 combines with J gene TRBJ1-4; no reliable D call. The germline V and J ends were trimmed by 3 bases and 4 bases, with 9 bases remaining between them. CDR3 length equals 13 residues. CDR1 and CDR2 (germline): GTSNPN, SVGIG (reference sequence). DNA of the CDR3: TGTGCCTGGAGGCGACTTATTAATGAAAAACTGTTTTTT. The encoded protein is CAWRRLINEKLFF.

This chain joins TRBV3-1 (or the pseudogene TRBV3-2) and TRBJ2-3, with 7 bases lining up with TRBD1. Trimming took 2 bases from V and 0 from J; bases not matched to a gene: 5. Per germline, CDR1 LGHDT and CDR2 YNNKEL (reference sequence). This CDR3 has 16 residues. CDR3 nucleotides: TGTGCCAGCAGCCAATCGGACAGGATTAGCACAGATACGCAGTATTTT. Protein: CASSQSDRISTDTQYF.

The chain uses TRBV7-2 and TRBJ2-1; 7 nucleotides match TRBD2. In germline, CDR1 is SGHTA, CDR2 FQGNSA. The CDR3 is 15 amino acids. V was clipped by 5 bases and J by 4 bases; unmatched bases: 8. CDR3: CASSLNPSGYNEQFF. The CDR3 coding sequence is TGTGCCAGCAGCCTTAACCCTAGCGGTTACAATGAGCAGTTCTTC.